This record covers a single T cell receptor (beta chain). Its antigen is not known. These data are taken from a study of T cells expressing NK-cell markers. For the study at large: Underlying the TCR beta repertoires were sorted CD3+CD56+NKG2C+, CD3+CD56+NKG2C- and CD3+CD56-NKG2C+ T cells. The study sequenced eight donors, seven HCMV-seropositive and one seronegative. Whole-study results and caveats: Researchers report these clonotypes also headed the CD3+CD56-NKG2C+ fraction in four donors. For several donors, the dominant NKG2C+ clonotypes made up roughly 1.0-7.0% of their CD8+ T cells.

TCRdb reprocessed the 5' RACE reads; each CDR3 protein has one entry and no DNA is given. The specimen's table records about 180,000 distinct CDR3 sequences. This CDR3 spans 13 amino acids. The germline V gene encodes CDR1 SGHRS and CDR2 YFSETQ. The sequencing input was blood T cells: a sorted CD56 or NKG2C T cell subset, CD4+ or CD8+ T cells, or bulk PBMC T cells (not recorded which). This TCR was recovered from a woman between 18 and 69 years old in good health. The gene calls are TRBV5-1 and TRBJ1-1; the D call of TRBD1 rests on TCRdb alone, since no DNA is present to check it. The CDR3 reads CASSLAFDSEAFF.